This T cell receptor beta chain was retrieved from a study of cytomegalovirus exposure and HLA in healthy donors. Overall study results and limits: It has been reported that TCR beta sequences accurately predicted the HLA-A and HLA-B alleles of most subjects. Specific recognition of CMV antigens was confirmed in vitro for a few chains (all CMV-associated). In a later analysis, a genetic analysis reported fewer productive-TCR N-insertions in an Asian-associated ancestry cluster than the cohort average.

Of note for this clone: Its matching antigen is unknown.

The PCR contained 60 Vbeta and 13 Jbeta primers. TCRdb's table, derived via immunoSEQ multiplex PCR, lists solely in-frame clones and lacks some. The sample records roughly 190,000 clones, 70% to 80% being singletons. CDR3 length: 16 amino acids. CDR1 and CDR2 (germline): SNHLY, FYNNEI. With 9 bases clipped from V and 4 bases from J, the junction kept 15 bases outside the gene matches. Sequencing was performed on PBMCs. The V and J genes are TRBV2 and TRBJ2-3, with 8 nucleotides matching TRBD2. The TCR originated in a woman in her 30s in good health and CMV-seropositive. The CDR3 region is CASRSSAAGVSDTQYF. The CDR3 DNA sequence: TGTGCCAGTCGTAGCTCGGCAGCGGGGGTTTCAGATACGCAGTATTTT.